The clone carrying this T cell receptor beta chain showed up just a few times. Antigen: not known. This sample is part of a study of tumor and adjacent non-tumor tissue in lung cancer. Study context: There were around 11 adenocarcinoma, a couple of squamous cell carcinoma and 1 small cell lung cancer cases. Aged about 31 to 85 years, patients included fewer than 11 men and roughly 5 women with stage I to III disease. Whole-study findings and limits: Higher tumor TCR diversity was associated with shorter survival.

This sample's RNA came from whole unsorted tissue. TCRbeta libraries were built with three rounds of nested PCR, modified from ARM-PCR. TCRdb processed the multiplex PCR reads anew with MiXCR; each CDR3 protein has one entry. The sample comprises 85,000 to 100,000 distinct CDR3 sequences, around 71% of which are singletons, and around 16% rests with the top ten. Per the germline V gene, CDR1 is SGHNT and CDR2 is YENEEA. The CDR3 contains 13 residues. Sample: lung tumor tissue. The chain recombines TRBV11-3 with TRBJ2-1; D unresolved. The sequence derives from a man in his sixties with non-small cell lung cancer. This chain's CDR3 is CVSSLDLGDEQFF. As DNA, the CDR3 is TGTGTTAGCAGCTTAGATTTAGGAGATGAGCAGTTCTTC. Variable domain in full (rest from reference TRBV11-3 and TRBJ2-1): EAGVVQSPRYKIIEKKQPVAFWCNPISGHNTLYWYLQNLGQGPELLIRYENEEAVDDSQLPKDRFSAERLKGVDSTLKIQPAELGDSAVYLCVSSLDLGDEQFFGPGTRLTVL.